These T cell receptor beta chains were read from a single sample in a study of regulatory T cells in long-lasting Graves disease. TCRdb processed the multiplex PCR reads anew with MiXCR; each CDR3 protein has one entry. This sample has hundreds of thousands of distinct CDR3 sequences, with roughly 21% found just once. The material was peripheral blood mononuclear cells (PBMCs), obtained when the disease was refractory, from a patient treated with antithyroid drugs. These receptors were obtained from a female donor with Graves disease. CDR3s leave out the opening cysteine and the closing phenylalanine or tryptophan.

CDR3aa,v_gene
ASSQGPGQGGEKLF,TRBV4-2
ASSLWEEALTYEQY,TRBV28
ASSFPQGELF,TRBV12-3/TRBV12-4
SASWGSEEQY,TRBV20-1
ASNLGTSSGTQY,TRBV6-1
ASSYHGRDNQPQH,TRBV6-2/TRBV6-3
ASGRDRTDTQY,TRBV11-1
ASSVGLVGELF,TRBV9
ASGKAGESYEQY,TRBV7-8
ASRDLYAGDLSNQPQH,TRBV28
ASRPSSTSYEQY,TRBV7-9
ASSLYPKQF,TRBV27
ASSPPPDAYEQY,TRBV11-2
ASSLSDIRGQPQH,TRBV6-1
ASSQDHTGTYGYT,TRBV3-1
ASTGSDRLYEQY,TRBV28
ASGSLQGYGYT,TRBV12-5
ASTSRRDGSYEQY,TRBV6-2/TRBV6-3
SVEVWNSYEQY,TRBV29-1
ASSRQSRATNEKLF,TRBV6-1
ASINWGNTEAF,TRBV27
ASSDRARGEQY,TRBV19
ASSFSTGGPTANTGELF,TRBV5-1
ASRAMNSPLH,TRBV2
ASSRDPYEQY,TRBV12-3/TRBV12-4
ASSYSRDMNTEAF,TRBV6-2/TRBV6-3
ASSQDQETQY,TRBV3-1
AISSTIGQPQH,TRBV10-3